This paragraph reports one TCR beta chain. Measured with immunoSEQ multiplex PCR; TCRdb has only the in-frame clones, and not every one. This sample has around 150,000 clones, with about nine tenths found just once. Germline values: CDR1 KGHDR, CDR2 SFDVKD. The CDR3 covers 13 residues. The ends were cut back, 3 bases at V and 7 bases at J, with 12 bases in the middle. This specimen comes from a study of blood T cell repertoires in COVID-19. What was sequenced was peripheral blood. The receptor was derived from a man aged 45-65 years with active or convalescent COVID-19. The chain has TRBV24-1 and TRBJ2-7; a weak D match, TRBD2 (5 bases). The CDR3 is CATSDMATGEQYF. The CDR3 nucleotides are TGTGCCACCAGTGATATGGCGACGGGGGAGCAGTACTTC.